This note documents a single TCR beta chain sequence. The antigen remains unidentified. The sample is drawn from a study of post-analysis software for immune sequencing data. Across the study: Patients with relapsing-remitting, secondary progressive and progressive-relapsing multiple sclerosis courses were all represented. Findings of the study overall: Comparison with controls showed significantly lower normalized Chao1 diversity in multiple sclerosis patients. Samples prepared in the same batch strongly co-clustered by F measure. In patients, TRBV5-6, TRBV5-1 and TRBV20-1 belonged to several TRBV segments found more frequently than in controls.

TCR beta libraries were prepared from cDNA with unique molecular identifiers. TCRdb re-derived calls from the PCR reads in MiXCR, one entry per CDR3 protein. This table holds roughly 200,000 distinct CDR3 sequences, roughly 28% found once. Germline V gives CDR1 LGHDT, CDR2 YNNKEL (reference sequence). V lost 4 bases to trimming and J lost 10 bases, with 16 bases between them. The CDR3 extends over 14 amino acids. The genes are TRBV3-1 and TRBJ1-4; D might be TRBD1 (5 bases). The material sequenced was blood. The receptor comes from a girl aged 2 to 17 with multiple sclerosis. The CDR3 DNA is TGTGCCAGCAGCCCCCCCCCGGGGCGGGGAAAACTGTTTTTT. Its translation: CASSPPPGRGKLFF.